Given below is one T cell receptor (beta chain) in context. Its specificity is unknown. The data derive from a study of cytomegalovirus exposure and HLA in healthy donors. For the study at large: In terms of ancestry, the Caucasian-associated cluster contained around four fifths of the roughly 400 genotyped donors. Notes on the study in general: CMV serostatus was the only recorded immune exposure for donors.

Germline V gives CDR1 SGHAT, CDR2 FQNNGV. The V gene end was trimmed by 6 bases and the J gene end by 8 bases; junction bases not matched to a gene: 14. This CDR3 spans 17 amino acids. In the PCR, 60 Vbeta and 13 Jbeta primers were used. Profiling relied on immunoSEQ multiplex PCR, and the TCRdb table lists in-frame clones only, not all of them. The sample has approximately 170,000 clones, almost 80% seen once. Healthy bone marrow donors made up the cohort. The clonotype comes from a woman aged 18-35 years in good health and CMV-seronegative. The sequenced material came from PBMCs. The chain has TRBV11-2 and TRBJ2-1, with 12 bases aligning to TRBD2. The CDR3 is CASSRAGRLAGGDEQFF. In DNA, the CDR3 is TGTGCCAGCAGTCGGGCGGGTAGGCTAGCGGGAGGGGATGAGCAGTTCTTC.